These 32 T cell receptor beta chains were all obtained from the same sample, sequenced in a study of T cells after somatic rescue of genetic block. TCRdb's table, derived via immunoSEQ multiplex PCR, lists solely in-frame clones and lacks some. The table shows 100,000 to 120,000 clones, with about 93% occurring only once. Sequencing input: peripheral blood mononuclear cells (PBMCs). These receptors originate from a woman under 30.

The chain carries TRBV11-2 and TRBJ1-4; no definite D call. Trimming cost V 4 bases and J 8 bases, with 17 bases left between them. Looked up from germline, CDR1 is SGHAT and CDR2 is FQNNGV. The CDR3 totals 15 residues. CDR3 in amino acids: CASSSRAPRREKLFF. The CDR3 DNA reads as TGTGCCAGCAGCTCCCGGGCTCCGAGGCGAGAAAAACTGTTTTTT.

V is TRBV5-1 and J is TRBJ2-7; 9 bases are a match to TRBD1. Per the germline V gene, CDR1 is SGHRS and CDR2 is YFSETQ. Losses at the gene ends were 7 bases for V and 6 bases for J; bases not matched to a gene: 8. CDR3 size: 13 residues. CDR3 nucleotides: TGCGCCAGCGGGGGGACAGGGACAAGCGAGCAGTACTTC. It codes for CASGGTGTSEQYF.

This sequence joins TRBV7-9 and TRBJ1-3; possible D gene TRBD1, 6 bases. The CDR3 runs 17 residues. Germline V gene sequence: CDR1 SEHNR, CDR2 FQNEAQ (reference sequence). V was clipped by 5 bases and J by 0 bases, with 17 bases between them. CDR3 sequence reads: CASSPLQGDTSGNTIYF. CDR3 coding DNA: TGTGCCAGCAGCCCTCTCCAAGGGGACACCTCTGGAAACACCATATATTTT.

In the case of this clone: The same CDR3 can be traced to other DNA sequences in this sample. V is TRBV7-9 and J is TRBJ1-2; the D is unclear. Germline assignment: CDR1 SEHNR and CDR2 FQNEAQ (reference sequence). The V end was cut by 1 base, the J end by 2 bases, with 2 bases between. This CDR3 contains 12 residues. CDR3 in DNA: TGTGCCAGCAGCTTAGGGAACTATGGCTACACCTTC. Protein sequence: CASSLGNYGYTF.

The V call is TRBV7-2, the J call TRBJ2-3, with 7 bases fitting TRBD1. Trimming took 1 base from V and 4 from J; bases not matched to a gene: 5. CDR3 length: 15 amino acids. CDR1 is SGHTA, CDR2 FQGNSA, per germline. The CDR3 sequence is CASSLVYDRADTQYF. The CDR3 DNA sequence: TGTGCCAGCAGCTTAGTATACGACAGGGCAGATACGCAGTATTTT.

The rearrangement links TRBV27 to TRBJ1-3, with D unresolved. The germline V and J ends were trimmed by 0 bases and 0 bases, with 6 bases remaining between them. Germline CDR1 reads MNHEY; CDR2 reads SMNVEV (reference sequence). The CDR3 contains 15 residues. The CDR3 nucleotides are TGTGCCAGCAGTTTATCGATTGGCTCTGGAAACACCATATATTTT. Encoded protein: CASSLSIGSGNTIYF.

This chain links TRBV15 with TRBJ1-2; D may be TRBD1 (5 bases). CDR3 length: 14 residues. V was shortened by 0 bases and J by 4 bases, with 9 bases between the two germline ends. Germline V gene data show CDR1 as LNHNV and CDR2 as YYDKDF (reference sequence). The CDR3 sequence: CATSRDRGGYGYTF. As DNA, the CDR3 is TGTGCCACCAGCAGAGATCGGGGGGGCTATGGCTACACCTTC. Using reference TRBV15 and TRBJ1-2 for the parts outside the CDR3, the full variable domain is DAMVIQNPRYQVTQFGKPVTLSCSQTLNHNVMYWYQQKSSQAPKLLFHYYDKDFNNEADTPDNFQSRRPNTSFCFLDIRSPGLGDTAMYLCATSRDRGGYGYTFGSGTRLTVV.

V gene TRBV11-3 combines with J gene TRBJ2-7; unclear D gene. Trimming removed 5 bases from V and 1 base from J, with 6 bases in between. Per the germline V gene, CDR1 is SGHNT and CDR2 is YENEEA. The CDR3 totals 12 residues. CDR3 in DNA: TGTGCCAGCAGCCATTCATCCTACGAGCAGTACTTC. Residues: CASSHSSYEQYF.

CDR3 coding DNA: TGTGCCAGCAAAAAACTCCGGGACTCATACAATCAGCCCCAGCATTTT. This encodes CASKKLRDSYNQPQHF. The chain recombines TRBV2 with TRBJ1-5, with D possibly matching TRBD1 (5 bases). The germline gives CDR1 SNHLY, CDR2 FYNNEI. V dropped 7 bases and J dropped 3 bases, with 19 bases sitting between them. The CDR3 is made up of 16 amino acids.

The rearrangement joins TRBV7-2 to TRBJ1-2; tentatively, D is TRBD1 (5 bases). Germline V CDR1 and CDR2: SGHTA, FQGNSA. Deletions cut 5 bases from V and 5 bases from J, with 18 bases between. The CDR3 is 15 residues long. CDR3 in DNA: TGTGCCAGCAGCCCTGGCGCGGGGGAGAGGTATGGCTACACCTTC. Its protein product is CASSPGAGERYGYTF.

The CDR3 nucleotides are TGTGCCAGCAGCACCCGACTAGCGGGGGGGCGCAATGAGCAGTTCTTC. Translation: CASSTRLAGGRNEQFF. This rearrangement joins TRBV7-8 to TRBJ2-1; 14 nucleotides agree with TRBD2. Germline V gene lookup returns CDR1 SGHVS and CDR2 FQNEAQ. The CDR3 runs 16 residues. V gave up 5 bases and J gave up 6 bases; unmatched junction bases: 6.

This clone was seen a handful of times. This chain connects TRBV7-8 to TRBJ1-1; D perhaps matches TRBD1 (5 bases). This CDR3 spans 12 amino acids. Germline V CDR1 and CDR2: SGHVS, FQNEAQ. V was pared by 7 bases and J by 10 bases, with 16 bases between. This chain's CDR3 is CASTGISGLAFF. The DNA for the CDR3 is TGTGCCAGCACGGGAATCTCGGGGCTAGCTTTCTTT.

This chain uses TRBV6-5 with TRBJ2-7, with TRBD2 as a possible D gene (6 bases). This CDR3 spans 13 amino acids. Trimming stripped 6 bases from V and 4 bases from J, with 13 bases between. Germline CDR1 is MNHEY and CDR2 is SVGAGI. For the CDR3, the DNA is TGTGCCAGCAGACGCGGGGCTCCGTACGAGCAGTACTTC. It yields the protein CASRRGAPYEQYF.

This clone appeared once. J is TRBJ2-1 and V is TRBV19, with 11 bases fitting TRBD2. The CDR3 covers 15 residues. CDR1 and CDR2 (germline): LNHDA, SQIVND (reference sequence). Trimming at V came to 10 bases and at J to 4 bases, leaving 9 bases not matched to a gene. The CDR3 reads CATCSGGARYNEQFF. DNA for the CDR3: TGTGCCACTTGTAGCGGGGGGGCCAGATACAATGAGCAGTTCTTC.

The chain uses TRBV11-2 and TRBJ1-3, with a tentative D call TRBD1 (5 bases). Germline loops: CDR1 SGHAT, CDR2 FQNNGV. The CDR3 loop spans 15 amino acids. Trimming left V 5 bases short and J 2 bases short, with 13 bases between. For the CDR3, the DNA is TGTGCCAGCAGCCCCGCTGGGACGGCTGGAAACACCATATATTTT. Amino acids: CASSPAGTAGNTIYF. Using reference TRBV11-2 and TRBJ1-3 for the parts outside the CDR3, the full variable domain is EAGVAQSPRYKIIEKRQSVAFWCNPISGHATLYWYQQILGQGPKLLIQFQNNGVVDDSQLPKDRFSAERLKGVDSTLKIQPAKLEDSAVYLCASSPAGTAGNTIYFGEGSWLTVV.

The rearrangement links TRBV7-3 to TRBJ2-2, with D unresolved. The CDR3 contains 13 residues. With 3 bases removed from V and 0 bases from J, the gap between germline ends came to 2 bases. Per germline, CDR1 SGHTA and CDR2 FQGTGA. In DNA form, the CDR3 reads TGTGCCAGCAGCTTTGCGAACACCGGGGAGCTGTTTTTT. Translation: CASSFANTGELFF.

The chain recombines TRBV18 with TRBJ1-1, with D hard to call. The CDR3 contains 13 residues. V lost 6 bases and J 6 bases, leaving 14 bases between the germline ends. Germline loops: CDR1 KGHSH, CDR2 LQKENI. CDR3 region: CASSWTREAEAFF. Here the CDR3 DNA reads TGTGCCAGCTCGTGGACTAGGGAGGCTGAAGCTTTCTTT.

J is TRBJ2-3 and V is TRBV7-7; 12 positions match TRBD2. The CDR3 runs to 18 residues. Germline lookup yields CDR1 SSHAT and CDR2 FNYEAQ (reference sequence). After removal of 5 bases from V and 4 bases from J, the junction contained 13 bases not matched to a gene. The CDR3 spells CASSPYQTLAGGPDTQYF. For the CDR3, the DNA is TGTGCCAGCAGCCCCTACCAGACTCTAGCGGGGGGGCCAGATACGCAGTATTTT.

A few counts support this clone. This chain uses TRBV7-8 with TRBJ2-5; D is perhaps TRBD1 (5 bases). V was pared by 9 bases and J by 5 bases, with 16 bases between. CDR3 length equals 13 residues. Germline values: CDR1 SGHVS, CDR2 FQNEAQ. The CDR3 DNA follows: TGTGCCAGTTCCCGACTGGGGCTTGAGACCCAGTACTTC. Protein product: CASSRLGLETQYF.

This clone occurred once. CDR3 coding DNA: TGTGCCAGCAGCGCGGGACAGGGGGCTCAGCCCCAGCATTTT. Translated: CASSAGQGAQPQHF. V is TRBV9 and J is TRBJ1-5; 12 bases agree with TRBD1. This CDR3 has 14 amino acids. V was clipped by 3 bases and J by 6 bases; unmatched bases: 1. Germline V gene data show CDR1 as SGDLS and CDR2 as YYNGEE.

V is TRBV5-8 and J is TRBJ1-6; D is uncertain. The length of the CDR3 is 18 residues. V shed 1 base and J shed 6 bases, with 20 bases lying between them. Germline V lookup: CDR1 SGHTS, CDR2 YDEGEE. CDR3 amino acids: CASSLLVDSLAGNSPLHF. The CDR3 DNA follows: TGTGCCAGCAGCTTGCTGGTCGACTCCCTAGCGGGTAATTCACCCCTCCACTTT.

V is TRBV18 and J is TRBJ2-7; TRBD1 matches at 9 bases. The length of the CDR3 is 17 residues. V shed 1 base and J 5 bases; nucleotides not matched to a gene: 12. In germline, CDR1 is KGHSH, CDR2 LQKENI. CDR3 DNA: TGTGCCAGCTCACCACAGGGGACGGGACAGGGTGTCCACGAGCAGTACTTC. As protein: CASSPQGTGQGVHEQYF.

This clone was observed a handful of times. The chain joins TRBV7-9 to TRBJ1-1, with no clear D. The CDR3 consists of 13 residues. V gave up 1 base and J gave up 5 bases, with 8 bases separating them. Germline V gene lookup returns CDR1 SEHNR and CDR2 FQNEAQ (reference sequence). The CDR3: CASSLEGETEAFF. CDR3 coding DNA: TGTGCCAGCAGCTTAGAAGGTGAAACTGAAGCTTTCTTT.

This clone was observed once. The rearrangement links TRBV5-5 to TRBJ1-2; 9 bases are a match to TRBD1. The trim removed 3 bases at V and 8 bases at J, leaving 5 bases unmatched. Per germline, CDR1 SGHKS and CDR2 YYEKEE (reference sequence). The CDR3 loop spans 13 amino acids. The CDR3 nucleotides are TGTGCCAGCAGCTCACAGGGGGCGCAAGGCTACACCTTC. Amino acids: CASSSQGAQGYTF.

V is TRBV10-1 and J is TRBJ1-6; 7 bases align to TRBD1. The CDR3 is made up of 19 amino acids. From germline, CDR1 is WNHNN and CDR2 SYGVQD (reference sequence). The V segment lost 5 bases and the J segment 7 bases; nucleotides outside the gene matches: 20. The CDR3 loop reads CASSPPGTAFAWRNSPLHF. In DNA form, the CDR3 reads TGCGCCAGCAGTCCCCCCGGGACAGCCTTCGCCTGGCGAAATTCACCCCTCCACTTT.

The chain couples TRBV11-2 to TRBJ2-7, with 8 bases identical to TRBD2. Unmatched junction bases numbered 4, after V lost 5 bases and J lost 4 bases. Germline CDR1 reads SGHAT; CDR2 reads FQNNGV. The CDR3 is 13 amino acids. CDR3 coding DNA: TGTGCCAGCAGCCTACGGGGGGGTTACGAGCAGTACTTC. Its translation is CASSLRGGYEQYF.

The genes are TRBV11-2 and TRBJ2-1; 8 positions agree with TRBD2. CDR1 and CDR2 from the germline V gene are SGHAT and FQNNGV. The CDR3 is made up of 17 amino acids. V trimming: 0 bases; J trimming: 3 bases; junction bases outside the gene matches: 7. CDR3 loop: CASSLDRRGGVYNEQFF. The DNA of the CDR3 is TGTGCCAGCAGCTTAGATCGCCGGGGGGGAGTCTACAATGAGCAGTTCTTC.

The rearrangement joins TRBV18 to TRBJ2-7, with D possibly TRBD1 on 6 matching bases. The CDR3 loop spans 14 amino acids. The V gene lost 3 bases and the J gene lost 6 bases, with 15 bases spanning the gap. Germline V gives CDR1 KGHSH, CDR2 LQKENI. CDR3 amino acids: CASSPGHGGREQYF. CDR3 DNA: TGTGCCAGCTCACCGGGACACGGTGGGCGCGAGCAGTACTTC.

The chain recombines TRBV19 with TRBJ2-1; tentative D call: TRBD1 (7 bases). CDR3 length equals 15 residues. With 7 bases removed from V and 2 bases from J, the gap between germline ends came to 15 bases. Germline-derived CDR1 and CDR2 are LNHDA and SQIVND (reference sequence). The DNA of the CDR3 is TGTGCCAGTATAGGAGGGCAGGGGGCCTACAATGAGCAGTTCTTC. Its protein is CASIGGQGAYNEQFF.

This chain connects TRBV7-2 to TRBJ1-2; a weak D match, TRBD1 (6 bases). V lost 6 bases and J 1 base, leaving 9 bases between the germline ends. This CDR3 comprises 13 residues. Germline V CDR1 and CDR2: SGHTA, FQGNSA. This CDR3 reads CASRDRSNYGYTF. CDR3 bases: TGTGCCAGCAGGGACAGAAGTAACTATGGCTACACCTTC.

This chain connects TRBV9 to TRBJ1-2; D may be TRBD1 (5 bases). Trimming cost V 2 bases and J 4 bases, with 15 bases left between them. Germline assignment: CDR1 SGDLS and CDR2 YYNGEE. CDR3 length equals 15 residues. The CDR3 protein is CASSVLAGQGYGYTF. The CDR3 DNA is TGTGCCAGCAGCGTGCTAGCGGGGCAAGGCTATGGCTACACCTTC.

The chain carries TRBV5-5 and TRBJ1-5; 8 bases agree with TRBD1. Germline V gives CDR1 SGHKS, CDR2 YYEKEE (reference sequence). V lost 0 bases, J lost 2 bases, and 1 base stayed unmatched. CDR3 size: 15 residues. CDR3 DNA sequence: TGTGCCAGCAGCTTGGAACAGGGGGGCAATCAGCCCCAGCATTTT. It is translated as CASSLEQGGNQPQHF.